This T cell receptor (beta chain) was captured in a study of blood T cell repertoires in COVID-19 (dated by TCRdb to between 2020 and 2021). Notes on the research overall: The collaborator samples originated in the United States, Italy and Spain and spanned the acute and convalescent phases of COVID-19. The prospective study material was composed of cDNA or gDNA derived from T cells, B-cell-depleted T cells, or PBMCs. Subjects who had been exposed to COVID-19, were actively infected with it, or had recovered from it provided the deeply sampled blood TCRbeta repertoires that made up the dataset. The repertoires were made available in a free public database intended to serve as a resource for research on the immune response to SARS-CoV-2. Samples were obtained from the ongoing ImmuneRACE study (first 160 participants) and from 950 to 1,500 subjects provided by 6 global collaborators. Sample metadata almost always included a de-identified subject ID, COVID-19 status, age in years and sex. HLA class I and class II types, where available, came from metadata supplied by the sample provider rather than from assay-based typing. Findings and caveats that apply to the study as a whole: The quantity of clinical and demographic metadata differed by source and by participant and was supplied without curation.

TCRbeta CDR3 regions were amplified from genomic DNA using the immunoSEQ Assay, a bias-controlled multiplex PCR. For the original study's pipeline: The number of nucleated cells in each sample was estimated by amplification of reference gene primers within the assay. To quantify the absolute abundance of each unique TCRbeta CDR3 rearrangement, sequence reads were collapsed and filtered. For each sample, productive Simpson clonality was calculated as the square root of Simpson's diversity index over productive rearrangements. The source is immuneACCESS, and TCRdb retained only in-frame sequences with V and J called. Part of the clones is not carried over; for the studies checked, unresolved V genes explain less than half of this, and the remainder is unexplained. V and J calls and clone size are as listed in that table; D and trimming were resolved from the DNA. The sample profile shows about 190,000 clones; about 83% of them were found once. The leading ten clones occupy approximately 5% of the sample.

As for this clone: Its antigen remains undetermined. No per-base quality is available; no much larger clone lies one base away.

Whole blood was collected in K2EDTA tubes by collaborating institutions according to the institutions' own protocols. Collaborator samples were shipped for TCRbeta analysis as frozen whole blood, isolated PBMCs, or DNA extracted from either sample type. The germline V gene encodes CDR1 SGHAT and CDR2 FQNNGV. Compared with germline, V lacks 0 bases and J lacks 6 bases; bases without a gene match: 8. The CDR3 starts with the cysteine, ends with the phenylalanine, and has 15 residues. Kept here is only the CDR3 DNA, which spans 45 bases and is read in frame from base 1. This chain joins TRBV11-2 to TRBJ2-7, with 7 junctional bases fitting TRBD2. This receptor was taken from a woman between 65 and 79 years old with active or convalescent COVID-19. The sample comprised peripheral blood. The nucleotides read TGTGCCAGCAGCTTAGAGGGTGTGGCGGGAGCCGAGCAGTACTTC. The encoded protein is CASSLEGVAGAEQYF.